This T cell receptor beta chain was retrieved from a study of T cell changes during pregnancy in multiple sclerosis. The protocol was immunoSEQ multiplex PCR, while the TCRdb copy is restricted to in-frame clones and leaves out a portion. Here the sample spans 65,000 to 85,000 clones, roughly 88% being singletons. The CDR3 sequence is 15 residues long. Between the trimmed V and J ends, which lost 7 bases and 5 bases, there was a span of 18 bases. Per the germline V gene, CDR1 is MNHNY and CDR2 is SVGAGI (reference sequence). This rearrangement joins TRBV6-6 to TRBJ1-5; D gene ambiguous. The clonotype originates from a female donor in good health, enrolled as a control in a pregnancy study. The sample in question was peripheral blood, obtained after pregnancy. In nucleotides, the CDR3 is TGTGCCAGCATCGAAGGACTCTTGGAGGATCAGCCCCAGCATTTT. This sequence encodes CASIEGLLEDQPQHF.